The clone carrying this T cell receptor (beta chain) was counted only a few times. This specimen belongs to a study of Graves' ophthalmopathy and Graves' hyperthyroidism. CDR3 length: 13 amino acids. The germline gives CDR1 MGHDK, CDR2 SYGVNS. Trimming took 6 bases from V and 0 from J, leaving 8 bases between them. Exclusion covered patients with other autoimmune diseases or uncontrolled infections (as well as pregnancy or lactation). From RNA, the CDR3 regions of TCR beta chains were amplified and sequenced. RT-PCR with HTBI primers came first, then second-round multiplex PCR. TCRdb re-called the multiplex PCR reads through MiXCR, storing one row per CDR3 protein. Counted here are more than 1,000,000 distinct CDR3 sequences, 36% occurring once; the ten biggest clones make up 11%.

The sequence was obtained from an adult man with Graves' hyperthyroidism. The sample consisted of peripheral blood or thyroid tissue (not recorded which). This rearrangement joins TRBV25-1 to TRBJ1-2; D not certain. Here the CDR3 reads CASSELSNYGYTF. CDR3 in DNA: TGTGCCAGCAGCGAGCTTTCTAACTATGGCTACACCTTC.